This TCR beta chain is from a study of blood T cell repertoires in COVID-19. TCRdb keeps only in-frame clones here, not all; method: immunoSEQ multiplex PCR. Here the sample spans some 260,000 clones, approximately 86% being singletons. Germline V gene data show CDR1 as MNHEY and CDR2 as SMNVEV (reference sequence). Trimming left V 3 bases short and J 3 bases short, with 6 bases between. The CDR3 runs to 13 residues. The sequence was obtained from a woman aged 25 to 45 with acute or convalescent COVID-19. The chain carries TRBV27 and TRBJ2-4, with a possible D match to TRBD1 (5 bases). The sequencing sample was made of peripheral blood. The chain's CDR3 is CASSFRDKNIQYF. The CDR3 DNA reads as TGTGCCAGCAGTTTCAGGGACAAAAACATTCAGTACTTC.